The 30 T cell receptor beta chains in this list originate from one sample, sequenced in a study of T-cell reconstitution after alpha-beta-depleted transplantation in children. Library preparation (for TCRbeta) was performed with unique molecular identifiers. One entry per CDR3 protein, called by TCRdb with MiXCR from the PCR reads. The data show around 100,000 distinct CDR3 sequences, 6% seen once. This sample comprised PBMCs, mostly from graft donor cells, obtained 60 days after TCRalphabeta/CD19-depleted stem cell transplant. These receptors all come from a female patient aged 2-9 years who had a stem cell transplant for Fanconi anemia, so the T cells may come from the graft donor.

This clonotype came up a few times. The chain couples TRBV7-9 to TRBJ2-1, with D maybe TRBD2 (5 bases). CDR3 length: 17 residues. Germline CDR1 and CDR2: SEHNR and FQNEAQ (reference sequence). V was pared by 2 bases and J by 5 bases, with 19 bases between. In DNA form, the CDR3 reads TGTGCCAGCAGCTTATTAGTTGGGTGGGGAGCCGACAATGAGCAGTTCTTC. This encodes CASSLLVGWGADNEQFF.

This clonotype was seen many times. This chain links TRBV5-1 with TRBJ2-1; perhaps TRBD2 as D (6 bases). Trimming took off 6 bases at V and 4 bases at J, with 17 bases between the two ends. Germline loops: CDR1 SGHRS, CDR2 YFSETQ. The CDR3 contains 15 residues. The CDR3 nucleotides read TGCGCCAGCACTAGCGTCGGGCCCATTTACAATGAGCAGTTCTTC. This codes for CASTSVGPIYNEQFF.

In its sample, this clonotype was seen a few times. The chain couples TRBV20-1 to TRBJ1-1; tentative D call: TRBD1 (5 bases). Germline CDR1 is DFQATT and CDR2 is SNEGSKA (reference sequence). The CDR3 runs 14 residues. Deletions cut 3 bases from V and 4 bases from J, with 15 bases between. DNA of the CDR3: TGCAGTGCTAGGGATCCTTCAGGGCTCACTGAAGCTTTCTTT. Translated: CSARDPSGLTEAFF.

This clonotype was recorded many times. The genes are TRBV7-2 and TRBJ2-3; 14 positions match TRBD2. The V gene end was trimmed by 3 bases and the J gene end by 2 bases; junction bases not matched to a gene: 4. This CDR3 is 17 amino acids long. Germline V gives CDR1 SGHTA, CDR2 FQGNSA. The CDR3 loop reads CASSLGLAGAPTDTQYF. The CDR3 coding sequence is TGTGCCAGCAGCTTGGGACTAGCGGGGGCGCCCACAGATACGCAGTATTTT.

This clonotype was found a few times. V is TRBV28 and J is TRBJ2-5; 9 positions agree with TRBD1. CDR1 is MDHEN, CDR2 SYDVKM, per germline. The J segment lost 5 bases and the V segment lost 8 bases, leaving 9 bases of the junction unmatched. CDR3 size: 14 residues. CDR3 sequence reads: CASQGQGDWETQYF. CDR3 nucleotides: TGTGCCAGCCAGGGACAGGGAGATTGGGAGACCCAGTACTTC.

This clonotype was observed many times. The rearrangement joins TRBV12-3 or TRBV12-4 to TRBJ1-6; possibly TRBD1 for D (6 bases). V lost 5 bases and J lost 10, with 12 bases in between. This CDR3 has 13 residues. CDR3 region: CASSPLGGSPLHF. The CDR3 nucleotides read TGTGCCAGCAGTCCCCTGGGGGGCTCACCCCTCCACTTT.

This clonotype was recorded once. CDR3 sequence: CATSRVRGSASRTGGYGYTF. The CDR3 nucleotides are TGTGCCACCAGCAGAGTACGGGGATCTGCTTCCAGGACAGGGGGCTATGGCTACACCTTC. This chain joins TRBV15 and TRBJ1-2; 10 bases are shared with TRBD1. The V gene end was trimmed by 1 base and the J gene end by 4 bases; junction bases not matched to a gene: 18. The CDR3 runs to 20 residues. CDR1 is LNHNV, CDR2 YYDKDF, per germline (reference sequence).

Many counts were recorded for this clonotype. The chain joins TRBV4-2 to TRBJ2-1, with TRBD2 matching 7 bases. The CDR3 extends over 16 amino acids. Trimming cost V 1 base and J 2 bases; bases outside gene matches: 5. Germline CDR1 LGHNA, CDR2 YNFKEQ. The CDR3 sequence is CASSQGLAEPYNEQFF. As DNA, the CDR3 is TGTGCCAGCAGCCAAGGGCTAGCGGAGCCCTACAATGAGCAGTTCTTC.

V usage is TRBV5-1 and J usage is TRBJ2-3, with D hard to call. The CDR3 spans 16 residues. Germline V gives CDR1 SGHRS, CDR2 YFSETQ. The V and J ends lost 0 bases and 2 bases respectively, with 13 bases between them. The CDR3, as DNA: TGCGCCAGCAGCTTGGCCGTGGGATCGGTCACAGATACGCAGTATTTT. It is translated as CASSLAVGSVTDTQYF.

This clonotype appeared many times. The chain uses TRBV7-9 and TRBJ2-5; D gene unclear. Germline values: CDR1 SEHNR, CDR2 FQNEAQ (reference sequence). Trimming stripped 3 bases from V and 4 bases from J, with 3 bases between. The CDR3 extends over 11 amino acids. The CDR3 is CASSLLETQYF. The CDR3 DNA sequence: TGTGCCAGCAGCTTGCTAGAGACCCAGTACTTC.

This clonotype was detected a few times. The V and J genes are TRBV20-1 and TRBJ2-1, with a possible D match to TRBD2 (5 bases). Germline CDR1 is DFQATT and CDR2 is SNEGSKA (reference sequence). Trimming took off 3 bases at V and 1 base at J, with 19 bases between the two ends. This CDR3 has 17 residues. CDR3 nucleotide sequence: TGCAGTGCTAGTTATGATGCGGGTTGGGTGTCCTACAATGAGCAGTTCTTC. It codes for CSASYDAGWVSYNEQFF.

Ten or more counts support this clonotype. This chain links TRBV4-1 with TRBJ1-1; D is ambiguous. The V gene lost 0 bases and the J gene lost 2 bases, with 1 base spanning the gap. Germline lookup yields CDR1 MGHRA and CDR2 YSYEKL. This CDR3 region has 12 residues. CDR3 amino acids: CASSQDNTEAFF. Written as DNA, the CDR3 is TGCGCCAGCAGCCAAGACAACACTGAAGCTTTCTTT.

This sequence joins TRBV29-1 and TRBJ2-6, with TRBD1 matching 9 bases. Germline-derived CDR1 and CDR2 are SQVTM and ANQGSEA. The CDR3 is 19 amino acids. With 1 base clipped from V and 0 bases from J, the junction kept 10 bases outside the gene matches. In nucleotides, the CDR3 is TGCAGCGTTGAAGCGGGCTTAGGACAGGGGCCCTCTGGGGCCAACGTCCTGACTTTC. Its protein is CSVEAGLGQGPSGANVLTF.

This clonotype was observed at least ten times. The chain uses TRBV7-9 and TRBJ2-3; D possibly corresponds to TRBD1 (6 bases). The CDR3 covers 13 residues. Trimming pared 1 base from V and 11 bases from J, leaving 13 bases between. Germline CDR1 is SEHNR and CDR2 is FQNEAQ (reference sequence). The CDR3 region has the DNA TGTGCCAGCAGCTTAGGGGGACAACCTCTGCAGTATTTT. Its protein product is CASSLGGQPLQYF.

This clonotype was detected ten times or more. This chain links TRBV20-1 with TRBJ1-2; D is ambiguous. The CDR3 loop spans 13 amino acids. Germline CDR1 reads DFQATT; CDR2 reads SNEGSKA (reference sequence). V lost 3 bases to trimming and J lost 4 bases, with 12 bases between them. The CDR3 nucleotides read TGCAGTGCTAGGGAGGGCGTCTCCTATGGCTACACCTTC. This encodes CSAREGVSYGYTF.

The table lists this clonotype with many counts. The chain combines TRBV5-1 with TRBJ2-7; 8 bases match TRBD1. Germline assignment: CDR1 SGHRS and CDR2 YFSETQ. This CDR3 has 15 residues. The V gene end was trimmed by 5 bases and the J gene end by 3 bases; junction bases not matched to a gene: 10. CDR3 amino acids: CASSHGGTGNYEQYF. The CDR3 coding sequence is TGCGCCAGCAGTCACGGAGGGACAGGAAACTACGAGCAGTACTTC.

The CDR3 DNA reads as TGTGCCAGCAGCTTAGTAACAGGGGCGAGGGAGACCCAGTACTTC. Translated, it gives CASSLVTGARETQYF. The rearrangement links TRBV7-2 to TRBJ2-5; 7 bases align to TRBD1. The CDR3 has 15 residues. V gave up 1 base and J gave up 5 bases; unmatched junction bases: 7. CDR1 and CDR2 from the germline V gene are SGHTA and FQGNSA.

This clonotype was counted ten times or more. The chain couples TRBV3-1 to TRBJ2-4; 8 bases fit TRBD1. Trimming cost V 0 bases and J 7 bases; bases outside gene matches: 11. Germline CDR1 is LGHDT and CDR2 is YNNKEL (reference sequence). This CDR3 contains 17 residues. The CDR3 sequence: CASSQDRRLRTGNIQYF. The CDR3 bases are TGTGCCAGCAGCCAAGATCGGAGGCTTCGGACAGGGAACATTCAGTACTTC.

This chain links TRBV5-1 with TRBJ2-6; D is possibly TRBD1 (6 bases). The germline V and J ends were trimmed by 3 bases and 1 base, with 11 bases remaining between them. CDR3 length: 16 amino acids. From germline, CDR1 is SGHRS and CDR2 YFSETQ. Here the CDR3 DNA reads TGCGCCAGCAGCTCGATGGGGACATCTGGGGCCAACGTCCTGACTTTC. This sequence encodes CASSSMGTSGANVLTF.

The chain has TRBV28 and TRBJ2-5; D remains unclear. This CDR3 comprises 13 residues. Germline assignment: CDR1 MDHEN and CDR2 SYDVKM. V was clipped by 6 bases and J by 5 bases, with 13 bases between them. The DNA of the CDR3 is TGTGCCAGCAGCTCCACCGGGCGGGAGACCCAGTACTTC. Translation: CASSSTGRETQYF.

This clonotype was recorded many times. The V call is TRBV27, the J call TRBJ2-7; TRBD2 agrees at 7 bases. Per germline, CDR1 MNHEY and CDR2 SMNVEV (reference sequence). V gave up 4 bases and J gave up 4 bases; unmatched junction bases: 7. There are 14 residues in the CDR3. CDR3 coding DNA: TGTGCCAGCAGTTATTTCTGGGGGGGATACGAGCAGTACTTC. Translating gives CASSYFWGGYEQYF.

This clonotype was seen only a few times. This sequence joins TRBV6-1 and TRBJ1-2; D is unresolved. The CDR3 contains 13 residues. V was pared by 6 bases and J by 2 bases, with 10 bases between. Germline V lookup: CDR1 MNHNS, CDR2 SASEGT. CDR3 residues: CASRPVLNYGYTF. The CDR3 bases are TGTGCCAGCAGACCCGTACTAAACTATGGCTACACCTTC.

This clonotype was observed a handful of times. V usage is TRBV5-1 and J usage is TRBJ1-2, with 8 positions matching TRBD1. Germline CDR1 reads SGHRS; CDR2 reads YFSETQ. This CDR3 has 14 residues. Germline trimming cut 5 bases from V and 0 bases from J; bases unmatched to any gene: 3. CDR3 protein: CASRMTGANYGYTF. As DNA, the CDR3 is TGCGCCAGCAGAATGACAGGGGCTAACTATGGCTACACCTTC.

The table lists this clonotype with many counts. This chain links TRBV3-1 with TRBJ2-1; possibly TRBD1 for D (6 bases). Germline V lookup: CDR1 LGHDT, CDR2 YNNKEL (reference sequence). This CDR3 has 13 amino acids. V dropped 8 bases and J dropped 5 bases, with 13 bases sitting between them. The CDR3 sequence is CASQLSGDNEQFF. The CDR3 DNA is TGTGCCAGCCAATTGTCAGGGGACAATGAGCAGTTCTTC.

This chain uses TRBV7-3 with TRBJ1-1; D is unclear. Per the germline V gene, CDR1 is SGHTA and CDR2 is FQGTGA. Trimming stripped 3 bases from V and 2 bases from J, with 7 bases between. There are 13 residues in the CDR3. The CDR3 sequence is CASSFQFNTEAFF. The CDR3 nucleotides read TGTGCCAGCAGCTTCCAGTTTAACACTGAAGCTTTCTTT.

The chain combines TRBV7-8 with TRBJ2-2, with TRBD1 matching over 10 bases. The CDR3 has 16 amino acids. V was pared by 2 bases and J by 4 bases, with 4 bases of the junction left unmatched. Germline V CDR1 and CDR2: SGHVS, FQNEAQ. CDR3 in DNA: TGTGCCAGCAGCTTAATGGACAGGGGGGTCACCGGGGAGCTGTTTTTT. Its protein is CASSLMDRGVTGELFF.

Ten or more counts support this clonotype. The chain is built from TRBV6-1 and TRBJ2-7; the D gene is possibly TRBD1 (5 bases). This CDR3 is 14 amino acids long. V shed 7 bases and J shed 3 bases, with 16 bases lying between them. The germline V gene has CDR1 MNHNS and CDR2 SASEGT. This chain's CDR3 is CASNIRASVYEQYF. In DNA, the CDR3 is TGTGCCAGCAACATCAGGGCGTCTGTCTACGAGCAGTACTTC.

This clonotype was observed at least ten times. The chain recombines TRBV11-2 with TRBJ2-3, with TRBD2 as a possible D gene (6 bases). Looked up from germline, CDR1 is SGHAT and CDR2 is FQNNGV. V was pared by 0 bases and J by 0 bases, with 13 bases between. The CDR3 runs 17 residues. CDR3 in DNA: TGTGCCAGCAGCTTAGATAATCGCGGGGCGAGCACAGATACGCAGTATTTT. This sequence encodes CASSLDNRGASTDTQYF.

The V gene is TRBV7-2, the J gene TRBJ2-7; D unclear. The CDR3 runs 16 residues. Germline CDR1 SGHTA, CDR2 FQGNSA. V lost 4 bases and J 0 bases, leaving 16 bases between the germline ends. CDR3 residues: CASSSRAWGYSYEQYF. The CDR3, as DNA: TGTGCCAGCAGCTCCAGAGCTTGGGGATACTCCTACGAGCAGTACTTC. The full variable domain, its missing parts supplied by reference TRBV7-2 and TRBJ2-7, is GAGVSQSPSNKVTEKGKDVELRCDPISGHTALYWYRQSLGQGLEFLIYFQGNSAPDKSGLPSDRFSAERTGGSVSTLTIQRTQQEDSAVYLCASSSRAWGYSYEQYFGPGTRLTVT.

This clonotype was seen ten or more times. The rearrangement joins TRBV30 to TRBJ1-1; D possibly corresponds to TRBD1 (5 bases). The CDR3 runs to 13 residues. V shed 4 bases and J shed 3 bases, with 12 bases lying between them. The germline V gene encodes CDR1 GTSNPN and CDR2 SVGIG (reference sequence). DNA of the CDR3: TGTGCCTGGAACCCATCGGGGGACACTGAAGCTTTCTTT. It encodes CAWNPSGDTEAFF.